This paragraph reports one T cell receptor beta chain. These data belong to a study of blood T cell repertoires in COVID-19. In the original analysis: Reference gene primer amplification yielded estimated nucleated cell counts. Method: immunoSEQ multiplex PCR; TCRdb's copy keeps in-frame clones and lacks some. D and trimming were read from the DNA, whereas the V and J calls and clone size are those reported in that table. The sample lists fewer than 200,000 clones, over 75% seen once, with roughly 25% in the top ten. The CDR3 sequence is 15 residues long. From germline, CDR1 is GTSNPN and CDR2 SVGIG (reference sequence). V trimming: 2 bases; J trimming: 3 bases; junction bases outside the gene matches: 5.

This TCR derives from a woman between 65 and 79 years old with acute or convalescent COVID-19. The V and J genes are TRBV30 and TRBJ2-3; 10 nucleotides match TRBD1. Sequencing was performed on peripheral blood. The CDR3 spells CAWSTGQGGTDTQYF. As DNA, the CDR3 is TGTGCCTGGAGTACCGGACAGGGGGGGACAGATACGCAGTATTTT.